This TCR beta chain comes out of a study of human T cells and chemical hapten exposure (TCRdb year 2021). In terms of the full investigation: For sensitization, 2% DPC in acetone was applied to a 2 cm by 2 cm area of upper inner arm skin. Blood was sampled from patients pre-sensitization (week 0) and at 2, 6 and about 24 weeks after DPC sensitization. Libraries were pooled for sequencing, and variation in per-sample TCR yields was attributed mainly to small differences in library volumes within the pool. The patient cohort, mostly female, included alopecia areata with under or over 50% scalp involvement, alopecia totalis and alopecia universalis. Blood for TCR sequencing was provided by twenty-nine alopecia patients at one to four time points (pre-sensitization, 2, 6 and 24 weeks). Patch tests used Finn chambers with 0.01% DPC on the upper back, scored after 6 days by International Contact Dermatitis Research Group standards. Patients additionally received weekly therapeutic DPC doses to the scalp throughout the roughly 25-week study period. Peripheral blood TCR repertoire changes were tracked in vivo in alopecia patients during primary and secondary sensitization to the hapten diphenylcyclopropenone (DPC).

Concerning this clonotype itself: Which antigen it targets is not known. No much larger clone exists at a distance of one base, and base qualities are not known.

The paper as a whole reports these results and caveats: DPC sensitization did not change the number of TCRs with a frequency above 1 in 1000, and there was no evidence of changes in global repertoire structure. Because all patients had alopecia, a presumed autoimmune disease, the immune response of the patients might differ from that of healthy individuals. Compared with pre-sensitization or healthy control sets, expanded TCRs formed significantly more large CDR3 similarity clusters, which is consistent with antigen-driven responses. Patch test score correlated positively with the number of PT1 expanded TCRs, reaching significance at thresholds 8, 16 and 32 but not at 4. After repeated subsampling, the strength of the expansion versus patch-test correlation and the threshold at which it became significant changed.

The time point label corresponds to: patch test 1, 2 weeks after DPC sensitization. This specimen's treatment or condition label, interpreted: therapeutic diphenylcyclopropenone sensitization with weekly scalp DPC. At each patch-test visit, blood was drawn before the patch test was applied. Patients were considered eligible if aged 18 to 70, diagnosed with alopecia and deemed suitable for DPC therapy, and patients were excluded if pregnant. Total RNA was isolated from unfractionated whole blood collected in Tempus Blood RNA tubes. Trimming costs V 0 bases and J 6 bases, and their ends lie 15 bases apart. Reading the germline V gene gives CDR1 LGHNA and CDR2 YNFKEQ. The CDR3, cysteine through phenylalanine, is 16 amino acids long. Kept here is only the CDR3 DNA, which spans 48 bases and is read in frame from base 1. The protocol used for the library was RACE. TCRdb lists the instrument as NextSeq 500. During library preparation, unique molecular identifiers were attached to individual cDNA molecules so that TCRs could be counted quantitatively and reproducibly. For every blood RNA sample, sequencing covered both the TCR alpha and TCR beta chains. For the original study's pipeline: A median of roughly 98,000 TCRs per sample was observed, with a range of 23,224 to 690,600. V, J and CDR3 annotation of the TCR reads was performed with the Decombinator software suite. For the PS versus PT1 abundance plots, all samples were subsampled to the same number of TCRs (28,000). Expanded TCRs were defined as absent before sensitization and observed at least eight times at the 2-week time point. TCRdb handled the public reads itself, with Q25 trimming in fastp and clone calling in MiXCR, and kept productive beta chains. A single entry per CDR3 protein holds the most common genes and DNA from its merged rows. TCRdb, not the authors, supplied the V and J calls. This sample has 95,000 to 150,000 distinct CDR3 sequences in its table, and roughly an eighth of those were observed once. The ten biggest clones cover about 0.9% of the sample.

The rearranged segments are TRBV4-2 and TRBJ1-5; TRBD1 is perhaps the D gene, given 6 matching bases. This clonotype was sampled from a man aged 18 to 30 with alopecia areata. Some clones in this sample may be carry-over from other donors' samples. Sequencing was performed on whole blood, taken in connection with sensitization to the hapten diphenylcyclopropenone (DPC). The DNA sequence is as follows: TGTGCCAGCAGCCAAGAGGAGTCAGGGGTTGCTCAGCCCCAGCATTTT. This gives the protein CASSQEESGVAQPQHF.